The 5 T cell receptor beta chains below all came from one sample that was sequenced in a study of memory CD4+ T cells and cytomegalovirus serostatus. The sort gate was single viable CD3+CD4+CD8-CD45RO+ cells for memory CD4+ T cells. Sequenced by immunoSEQ multiplex PCR; TCRdb stores in-frame clones only, minus some. The sample lists 45,000 to 50,000 clones; over 75% were seen once. Sample: memory CD4+ T cells from blood. These receptor sequences come from an adult in good health and CMV-seronegative.

The chain combines TRBV7-9 with TRBJ1-3, with D unclear. This CDR3 comprises 13 residues. The V gene lost 1 base and the J gene lost 9 bases, with 10 bases spanning the gap. The germline gives CDR1 SEHNR, CDR2 FQNEAQ (reference sequence). The CDR3 region has the DNA TGTGCCAGCAGCTTAGGTCAGACTCTCACCATATATTTT. Encoded protein: CASSLGQTLTIYF.

The J gene is TRBJ2-5, the V gene TRBV9; D perhaps matches TRBD2 (6 bases). CDR3 size: 15 residues. CDR1 SGDLS and CDR2 YYNGEE come from the germline V gene. Trimming removed 6 bases at V and 4 bases at J, with 19 bases between. The CDR3 here is CASTPSGTLGETQYF. DNA of the CDR3: TGTGCCAGCACCCCGAGTGGGACTTTGGGAGAGACCCAGTACTTC. Combining the CDR3 with reference TRBV9 and TRBJ2-5 gives the whole variable domain DSGVTQTPKHLITATGQRVTLRCSPRSGDLSVYWYQQSLDQGLQFLIQYYNGEERAKGNILERFSAQQFPDLHSELNLSSLELGDSALYFCASTPSGTLGETQYFGPGTRLLVL.

The chain combines TRBV5-4 with TRBJ2-7; TRBD1 might be the D (5 bases). The V and J ends lost 4 bases and 2 bases respectively, with 13 bases between them. The CDR3 totals 14 residues. Germline lookup yields CDR1 SGHNT and CDR2 YYREEE (reference sequence). The CDR3 nucleotides are TGTGCCAGCAGCCCCAGGACGGACACCTACGAGCAGTACTTC. This encodes CASSPRTDTYEQYF. Supplemented by reference TRBV5-4 and TRBJ2-7, the full variable domain reads ETGVTQSPTHLIKTRGQQVTLRCSSQSGHNTVSWYQQALGQGPQFIFQYYREEENGRGNFPPRFSGLQFPNYSSELNVNALELDDSALYLCASSPRTDTYEQYFGPGTRLTVT.

The chain employs TRBV27 and TRBJ2-2; weak D call: TRBD2 (7 bases). In germline, CDR1 is MNHEY, CDR2 SMNVEV (reference sequence). Trimming removed 4 bases at V and 6 bases at J, with 9 bases between. This CDR3 comprises 13 residues. For the CDR3, the DNA is TGTGCCAGCAGTTCCGGGGGGCCCGGGGAGCTGTTTTTT. It codes for CASSSGGPGELFF.

This rearrangement joins TRBV5-8 to TRBJ1-6; no reliable D call. The CDR3 is 14 residues long. Per germline, CDR1 SGHTS and CDR2 YDEGEE. With 0 bases removed from V and 5 bases from J, the gap between germline ends came to 6 bases. CDR3: CASSLEVNNSPLHF. The CDR3 nucleotides are TGTGCCAGCAGCTTGGAAGTGAATAATTCACCCCTCCACTTT.